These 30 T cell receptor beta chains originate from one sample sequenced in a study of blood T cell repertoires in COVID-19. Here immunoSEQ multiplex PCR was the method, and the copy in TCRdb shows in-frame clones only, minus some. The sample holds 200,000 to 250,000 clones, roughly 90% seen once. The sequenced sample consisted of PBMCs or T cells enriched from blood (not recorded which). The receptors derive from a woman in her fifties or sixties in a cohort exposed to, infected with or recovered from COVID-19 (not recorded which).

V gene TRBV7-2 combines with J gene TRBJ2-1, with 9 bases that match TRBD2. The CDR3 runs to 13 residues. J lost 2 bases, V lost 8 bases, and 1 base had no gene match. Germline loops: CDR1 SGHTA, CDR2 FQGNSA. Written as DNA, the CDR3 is TGTGCCAGCCAGCGGGGGGCCTACAATGAGCAGTTCTTC. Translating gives CASQRGAYNEQFF.

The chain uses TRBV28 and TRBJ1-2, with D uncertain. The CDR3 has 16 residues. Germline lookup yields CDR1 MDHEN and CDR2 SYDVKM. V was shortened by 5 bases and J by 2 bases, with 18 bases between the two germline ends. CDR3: CASSPPRRGLNYGYTF. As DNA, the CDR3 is TGTGCCAGCAGTCCCCCTCGGAGAGGCCTAAACTATGGCTACACCTTC.

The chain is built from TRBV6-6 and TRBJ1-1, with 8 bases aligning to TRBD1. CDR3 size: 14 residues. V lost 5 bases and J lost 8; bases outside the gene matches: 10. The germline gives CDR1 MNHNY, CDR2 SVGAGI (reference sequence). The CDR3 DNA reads TGTGCCAGCAGTCCGGACAGGGAAGGAGGGGAAGCTTTCTTT. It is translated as CASSPDREGGEAFF.

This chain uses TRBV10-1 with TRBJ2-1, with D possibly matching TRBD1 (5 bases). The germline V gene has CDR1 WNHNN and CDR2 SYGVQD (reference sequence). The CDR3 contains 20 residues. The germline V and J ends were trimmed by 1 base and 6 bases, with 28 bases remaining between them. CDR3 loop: CASSELLRQGVYHGTNEQFF. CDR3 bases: TGCGCCAGCAGTGAGTTATTGCGCCAAGGGGTTTACCACGGAACCAATGAGCAGTTCTTC.

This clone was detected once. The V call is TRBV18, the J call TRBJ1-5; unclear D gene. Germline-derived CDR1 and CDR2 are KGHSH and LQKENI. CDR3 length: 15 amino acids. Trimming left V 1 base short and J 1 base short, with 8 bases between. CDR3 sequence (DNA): TGTGCCAGCTCACCACGGTCGGGGAGCAATCAGCCCCAGCATTTT. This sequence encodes CASSPRSGSNQPQHF.

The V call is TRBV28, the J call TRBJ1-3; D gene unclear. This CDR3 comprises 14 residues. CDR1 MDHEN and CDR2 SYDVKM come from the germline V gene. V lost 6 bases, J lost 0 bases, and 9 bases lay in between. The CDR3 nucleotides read TGTGCCAGCAGCCCAATTAGCTCTGGAAACACCATATATTTT. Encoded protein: CASSPISSGNTIYF.

This CDR3 is CASSLEGTPSYEQYF. DNA of the CDR3: TGTGCCAGCAGCTTAGAAGGGACACCTTCCTACGAGCAGTACTTC. The J gene is TRBJ2-7, the V gene TRBV7-9; a possible D gene is TRBD1 (6 bases). Germline-derived CDR1 and CDR2 are SEHNR and FQNEAQ (reference sequence). This CDR3 comprises 15 residues. V was cut by 1 base and J by 1 base, with 11 bases left in between.

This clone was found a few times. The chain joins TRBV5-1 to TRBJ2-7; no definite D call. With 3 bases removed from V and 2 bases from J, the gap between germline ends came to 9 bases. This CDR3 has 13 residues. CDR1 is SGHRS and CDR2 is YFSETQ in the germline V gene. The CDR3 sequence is CASSSDITYEQYF. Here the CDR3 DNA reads TGCGCCAGCAGCTCAGATATAACCTACGAGCAGTACTTC.

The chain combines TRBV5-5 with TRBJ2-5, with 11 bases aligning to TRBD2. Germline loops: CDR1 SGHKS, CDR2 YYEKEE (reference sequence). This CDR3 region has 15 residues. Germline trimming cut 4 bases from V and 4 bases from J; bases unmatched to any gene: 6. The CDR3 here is CASSRSGGASETQYF. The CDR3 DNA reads TGTGCCAGCAGCCGTAGCGGGGGGGCTTCAGAGACCCAGTACTTC.

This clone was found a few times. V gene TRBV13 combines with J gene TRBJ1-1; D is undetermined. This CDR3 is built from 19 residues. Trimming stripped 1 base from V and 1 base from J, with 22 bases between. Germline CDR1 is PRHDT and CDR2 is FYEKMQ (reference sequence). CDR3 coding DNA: TGTGCCAGCAGCTTAGAAATTGTGCCGGGATCGGAGGAGAACACTGAAGCTTTCTTT. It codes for CASSLEIVPGSEENTEAFF.

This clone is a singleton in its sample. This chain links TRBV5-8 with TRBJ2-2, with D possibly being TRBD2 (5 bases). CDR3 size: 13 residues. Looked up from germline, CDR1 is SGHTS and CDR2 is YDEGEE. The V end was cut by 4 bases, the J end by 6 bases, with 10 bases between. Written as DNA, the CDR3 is TGTGCCAGCAGCAGAAAGCGGTCCGGGGAGCTGTTTTTT. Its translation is CASSRKRSGELFF.

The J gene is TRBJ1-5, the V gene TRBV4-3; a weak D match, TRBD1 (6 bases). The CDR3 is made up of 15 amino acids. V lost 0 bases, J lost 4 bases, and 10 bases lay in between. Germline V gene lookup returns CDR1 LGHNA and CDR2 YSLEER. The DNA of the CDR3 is TGCGCCAGCAGCCAAGATAGGACAGTGAATCAGCCCCAGCATTTT. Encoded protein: CASSQDRTVNQPQHF.

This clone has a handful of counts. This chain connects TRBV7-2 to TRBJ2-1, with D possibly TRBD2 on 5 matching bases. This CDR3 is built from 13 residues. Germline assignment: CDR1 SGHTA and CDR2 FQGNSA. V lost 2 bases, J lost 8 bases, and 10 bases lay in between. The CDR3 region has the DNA TGTGCCAGCAGCTTAACGGGGATGGATGAGCAGTTCTTC. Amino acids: CASSLTGMDEQFF.

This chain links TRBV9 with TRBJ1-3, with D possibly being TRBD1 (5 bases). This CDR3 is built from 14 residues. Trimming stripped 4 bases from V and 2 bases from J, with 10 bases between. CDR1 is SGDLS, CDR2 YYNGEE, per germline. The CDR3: CASSRGFAGNTIYF. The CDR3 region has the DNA TGTGCCAGCAGCAGGGGTTTCGCTGGAAACACCATATATTTT.

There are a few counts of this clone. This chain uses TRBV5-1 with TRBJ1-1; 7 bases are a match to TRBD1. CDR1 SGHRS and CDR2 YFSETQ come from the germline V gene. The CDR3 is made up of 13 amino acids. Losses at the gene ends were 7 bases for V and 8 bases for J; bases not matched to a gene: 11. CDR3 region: CASVGPRTGEAFF. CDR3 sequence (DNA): TGCGCCAGCGTTGGGCCGCGGACAGGAGAAGCTTTCTTT.

The CDR3, as DNA: TGTGCCAGCAGTTTATCTACCAGGGTCTATAGTGGCTACACCTTC. Protein sequence: CASSLSTRVYSGYTF. This chain joins TRBV28 and TRBJ1-2, with D possibly TRBD1 on 5 matching bases. Germline V gene data show CDR1 as MDHEN and CDR2 as SYDVKM. The CDR3 length is 15 residues. V was pared by 1 base and J by 7 bases, with 16 bases between.

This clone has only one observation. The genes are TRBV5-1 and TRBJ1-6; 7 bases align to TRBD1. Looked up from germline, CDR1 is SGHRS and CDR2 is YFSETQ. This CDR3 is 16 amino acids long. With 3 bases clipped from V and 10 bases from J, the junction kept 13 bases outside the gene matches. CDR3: CASSSTLGGASSPLHF. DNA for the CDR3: TGCGCCAGCAGCTCGACGTTAGGGGGCGCGAGCTCACCCCTCCACTTT. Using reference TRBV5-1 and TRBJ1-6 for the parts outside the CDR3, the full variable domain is KAGVTQTPRYLIKTRGQQVTLSCSPISGHRSVSWYQQTPGQGLQFLFEYFSETQRNKGNFPGRFSGRQFSNSRSEMNVSTLELGDSALYLCASSSTLGGASSPLHFGNGTRLTVT.

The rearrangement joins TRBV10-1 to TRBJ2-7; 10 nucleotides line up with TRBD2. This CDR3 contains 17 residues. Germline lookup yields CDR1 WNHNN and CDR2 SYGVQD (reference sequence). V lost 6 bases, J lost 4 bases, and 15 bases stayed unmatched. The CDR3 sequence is CASRKIKVAGGGYEQYF. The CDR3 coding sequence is TGCGCCAGCAGGAAGATCAAGGTAGCGGGGGGCGGGTACGAGCAGTACTTC.

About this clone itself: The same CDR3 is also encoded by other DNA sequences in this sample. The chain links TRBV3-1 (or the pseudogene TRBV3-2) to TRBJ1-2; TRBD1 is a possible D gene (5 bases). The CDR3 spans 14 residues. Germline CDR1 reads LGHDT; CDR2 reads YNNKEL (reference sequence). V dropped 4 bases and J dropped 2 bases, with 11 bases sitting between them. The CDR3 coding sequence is TGTGCCAGCAGCCGAGGACAAACGAACTATGGCTACACCTTC. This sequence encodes CASSRGQTNYGYTF.

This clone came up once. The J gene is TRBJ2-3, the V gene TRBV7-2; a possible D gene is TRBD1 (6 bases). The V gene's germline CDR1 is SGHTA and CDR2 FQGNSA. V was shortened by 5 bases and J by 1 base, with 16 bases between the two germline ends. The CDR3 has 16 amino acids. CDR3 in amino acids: CASSVQGLGGTDTQYF. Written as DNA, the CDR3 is TGTGCCAGCAGCGTCCAGGGGCTGGGAGGCACAGATACGCAGTATTTT.

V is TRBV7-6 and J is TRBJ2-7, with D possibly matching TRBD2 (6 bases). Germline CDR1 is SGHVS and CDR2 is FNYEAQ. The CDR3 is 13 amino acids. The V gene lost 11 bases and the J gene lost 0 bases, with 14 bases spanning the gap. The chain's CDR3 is CAAGGPGSYEQYF. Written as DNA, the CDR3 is TGTGCCGCCGGGGGTCCGGGCTCCTACGAGCAGTACTTC.

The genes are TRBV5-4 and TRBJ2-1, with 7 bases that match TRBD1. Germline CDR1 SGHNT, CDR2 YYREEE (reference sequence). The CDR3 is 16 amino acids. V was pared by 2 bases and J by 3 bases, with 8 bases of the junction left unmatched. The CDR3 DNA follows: TGTGCCAGCAGCTTAGAGAGGGGACAGATCTACAATGAGCAGTTCTTC. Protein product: CASSLERGQIYNEQFF.

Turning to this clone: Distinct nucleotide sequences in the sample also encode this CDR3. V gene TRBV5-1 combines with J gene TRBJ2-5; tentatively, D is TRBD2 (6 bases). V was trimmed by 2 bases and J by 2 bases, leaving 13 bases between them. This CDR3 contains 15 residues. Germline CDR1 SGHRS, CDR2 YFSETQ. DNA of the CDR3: TGCGCCAGCAGCTTAGCAGTGGGGGGACAAGAGACCCAGTACTTC. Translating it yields CASSLAVGGQETQYF.

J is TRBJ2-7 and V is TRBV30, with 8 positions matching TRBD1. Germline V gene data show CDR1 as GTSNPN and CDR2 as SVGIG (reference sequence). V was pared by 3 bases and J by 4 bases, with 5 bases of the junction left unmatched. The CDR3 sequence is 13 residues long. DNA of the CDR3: TGTGCCTGGAGCCCGAGGACAGGGTACGAGCAGTACTTC. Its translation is CAWSPRTGYEQYF.

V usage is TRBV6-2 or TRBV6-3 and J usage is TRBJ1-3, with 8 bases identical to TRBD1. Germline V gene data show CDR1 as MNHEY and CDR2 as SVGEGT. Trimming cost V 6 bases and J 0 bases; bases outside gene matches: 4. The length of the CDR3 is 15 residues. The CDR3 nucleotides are TGTGCCAGCAGCTGGGACAGGAGCTCTGGAAACACCATATATTTT. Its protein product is CASSWDRSSGNTIYF.

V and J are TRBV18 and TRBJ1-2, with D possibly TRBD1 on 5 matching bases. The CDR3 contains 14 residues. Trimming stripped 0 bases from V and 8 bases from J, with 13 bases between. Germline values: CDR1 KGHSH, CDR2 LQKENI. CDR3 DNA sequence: TGTGCCAGCTCACCACCGGCACAGGCCTGGGGCTACACCTTC. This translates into CASSPPAQAWGYTF.

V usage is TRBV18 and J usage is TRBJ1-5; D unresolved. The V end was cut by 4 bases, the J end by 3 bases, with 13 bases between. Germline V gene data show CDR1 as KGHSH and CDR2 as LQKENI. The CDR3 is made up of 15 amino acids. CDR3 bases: TGTGCCAGCTCACGTTTGTCAGGTCTCAATCAGCCCCAGCATTTT. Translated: CASSRLSGLNQPQHF.

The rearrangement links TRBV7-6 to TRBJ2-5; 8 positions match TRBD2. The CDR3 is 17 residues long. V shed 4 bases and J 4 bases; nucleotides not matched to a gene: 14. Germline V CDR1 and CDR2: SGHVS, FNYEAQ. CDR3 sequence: CASSWERGGPSVETQYF. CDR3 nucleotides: TGTGCCAGCAGCTGGGAGCGCGGGGGGCCCTCTGTAGAGACCCAGTACTTC.

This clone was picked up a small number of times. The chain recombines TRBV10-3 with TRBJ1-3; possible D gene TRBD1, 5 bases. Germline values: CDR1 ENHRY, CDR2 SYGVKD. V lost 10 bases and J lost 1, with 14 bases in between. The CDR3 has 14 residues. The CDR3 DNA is TGTGCCACCGGAGGGACGTCTTCTGGAAACACCATATATTTT. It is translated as CATGGTSSGNTIYF.

CDR3 in DNA: TGTGCCAGCAGCCAAGAAGCCCCGGGTTTCTATAATCAGCCCCAGCATTTT. This translates into CASSQEAPGFYNQPQHF. The chain combines TRBV4-2 with TRBJ1-5, with D unclear. V was cut by 0 bases and J by 4 bases, with 16 bases left in between. CDR3 length equals 17 residues. The germline V gene encodes CDR1 LGHNA and CDR2 YNFKEQ.